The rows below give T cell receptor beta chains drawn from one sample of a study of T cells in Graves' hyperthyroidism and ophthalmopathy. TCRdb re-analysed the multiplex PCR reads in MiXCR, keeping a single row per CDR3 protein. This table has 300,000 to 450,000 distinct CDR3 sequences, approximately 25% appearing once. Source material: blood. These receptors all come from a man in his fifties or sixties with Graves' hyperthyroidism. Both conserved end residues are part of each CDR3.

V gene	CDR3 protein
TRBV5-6	CASSRGLAAGETQYF
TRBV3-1	CASSQTLNRRQYF
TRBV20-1	CSATRGDYEQYF
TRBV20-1	CSASRGDREGDTQYF
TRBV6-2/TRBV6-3	CASSLRGGEKLFF
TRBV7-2	CASSLGLAGEYTDTQYF
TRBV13	CASKQGRDLTYEQYF
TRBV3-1	CASSQGQGPQHF
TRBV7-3	CASAGQGYNEQFF
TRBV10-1	CASSESTQAQSDTQYF
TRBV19	CASSIDGSGDTQYF
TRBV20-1	CSASLGTSGTYGQYF
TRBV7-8	CASSSTSGGGDTQYF
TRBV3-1	CASSQYGSRYEQYF
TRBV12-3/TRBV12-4	CASSLFPPGTGTYEQYF
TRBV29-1	CSVGAGRGTGELFF
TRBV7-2	CASSYGLAGNEQFF
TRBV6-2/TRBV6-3	CASGGQKLPTGELFF
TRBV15	CATSRDLAGEYNEQFF
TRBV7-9	CASSLGDRAVEQYF
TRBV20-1	CSGLGADTQYF
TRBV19	CASSIRDSFLGQPQHF
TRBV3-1	CASSQDPARAVTQYF
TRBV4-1	CASSQGPAAYEQYF
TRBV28	CASSLYSDYGYTF
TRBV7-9	CASSLAGHDSYEQYF
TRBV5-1	CASSLVQGIYEQYF
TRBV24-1	CATSAGQGRETQYF
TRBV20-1	CSARNSGSNDEQYF
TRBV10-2	CASSDSTFNQPQHF
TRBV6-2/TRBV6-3	CASSYRLGGSDITGELFF
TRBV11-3	CASSSDSNTEAFF
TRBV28	CASTHADRGGYNEQFF
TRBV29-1	CSVDSGEETQYF
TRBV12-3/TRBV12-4	CASTTGHSTYGYTF
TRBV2	CASSEERGRAQYF
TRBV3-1	CASSPRQAYEQYF
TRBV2	CASSEARGTGNYEQYF
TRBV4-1	CASSQVAGLNTEAFF
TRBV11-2	CASTPLSGSYDEQYF
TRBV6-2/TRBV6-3	CASRDDRRNTEAFF
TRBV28	CASSLRNALREQYF
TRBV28	CASGSVGLPTDTQYF
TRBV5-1	CASSVEGNHGYTF
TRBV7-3	CASSPDGITEAFF